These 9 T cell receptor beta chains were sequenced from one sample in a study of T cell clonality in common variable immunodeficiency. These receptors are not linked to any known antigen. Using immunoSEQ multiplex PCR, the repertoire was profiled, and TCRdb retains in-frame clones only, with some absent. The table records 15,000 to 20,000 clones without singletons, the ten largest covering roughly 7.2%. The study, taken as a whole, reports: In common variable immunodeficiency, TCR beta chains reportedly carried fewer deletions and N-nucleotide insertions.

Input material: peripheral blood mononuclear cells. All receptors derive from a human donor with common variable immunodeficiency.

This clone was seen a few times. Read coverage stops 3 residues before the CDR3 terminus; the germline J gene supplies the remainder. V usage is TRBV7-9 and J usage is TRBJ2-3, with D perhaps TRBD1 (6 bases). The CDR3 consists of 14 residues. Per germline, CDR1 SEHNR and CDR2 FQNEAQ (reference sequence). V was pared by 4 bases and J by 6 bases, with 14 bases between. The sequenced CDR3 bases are TGTGCCAGCAGCTGGGGGCTCACCGGCGATACG. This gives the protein CASSWGLTGDT. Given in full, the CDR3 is CASSWGLTGDTQYF.

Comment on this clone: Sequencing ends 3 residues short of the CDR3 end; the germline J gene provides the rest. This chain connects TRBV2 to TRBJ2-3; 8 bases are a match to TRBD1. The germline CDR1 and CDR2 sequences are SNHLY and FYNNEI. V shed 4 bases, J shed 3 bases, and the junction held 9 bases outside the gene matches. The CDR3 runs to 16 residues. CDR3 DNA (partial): TGTGCCAGCAGTGGACCTCAAACAGGGGGTACAGATACG. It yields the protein CASSGPQTGGTDT. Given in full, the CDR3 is CASSGPQTGGTDTQYF.

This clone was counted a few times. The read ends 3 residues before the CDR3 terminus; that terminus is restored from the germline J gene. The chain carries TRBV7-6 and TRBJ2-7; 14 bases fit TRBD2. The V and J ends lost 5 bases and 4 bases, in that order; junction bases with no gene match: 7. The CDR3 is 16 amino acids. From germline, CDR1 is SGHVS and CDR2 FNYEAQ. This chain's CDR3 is CASSPQTSGRGYEQYF. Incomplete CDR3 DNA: TGTGCCAGCAGCCCCCAGACTAGCGGGAGGGGTTACGAG.

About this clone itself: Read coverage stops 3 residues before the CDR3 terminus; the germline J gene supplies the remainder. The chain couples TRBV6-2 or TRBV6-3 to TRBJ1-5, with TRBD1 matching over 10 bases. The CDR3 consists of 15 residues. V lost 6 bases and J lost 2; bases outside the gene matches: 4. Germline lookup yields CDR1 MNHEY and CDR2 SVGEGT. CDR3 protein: CASSSDRGGNQPQHF. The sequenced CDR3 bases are TGTGCCAGCAGCTCGGACAGGGGGGGCAATCAGCCC.

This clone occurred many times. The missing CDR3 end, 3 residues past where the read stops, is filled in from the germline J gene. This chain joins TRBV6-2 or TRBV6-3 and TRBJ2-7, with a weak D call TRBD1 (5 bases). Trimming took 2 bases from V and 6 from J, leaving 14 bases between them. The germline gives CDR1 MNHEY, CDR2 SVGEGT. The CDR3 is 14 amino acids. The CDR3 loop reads CASSYDRRGLEQYF. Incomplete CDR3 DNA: TGTGCCAGCAGTTACGACAGAAGGGGTCTCGAG.

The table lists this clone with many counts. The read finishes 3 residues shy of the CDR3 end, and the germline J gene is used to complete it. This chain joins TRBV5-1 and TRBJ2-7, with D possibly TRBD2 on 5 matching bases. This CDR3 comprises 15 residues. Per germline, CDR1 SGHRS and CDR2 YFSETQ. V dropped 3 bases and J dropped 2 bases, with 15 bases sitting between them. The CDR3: CASSWNPGSTYEQYF. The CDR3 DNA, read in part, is TGCGCCAGCAGCTGGAATCCGGGGAGTACCTACGAG.

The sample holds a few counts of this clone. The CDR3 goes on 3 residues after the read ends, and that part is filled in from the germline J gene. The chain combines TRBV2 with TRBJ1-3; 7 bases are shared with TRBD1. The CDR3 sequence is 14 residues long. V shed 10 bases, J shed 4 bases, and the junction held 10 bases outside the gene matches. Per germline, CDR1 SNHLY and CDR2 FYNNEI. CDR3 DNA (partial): TGTGCCATGAAGCGGCAGGGGGAAGGAAACACC. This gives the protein CAMKRQGEGNT. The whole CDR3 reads CAMKRQGEGNTIYF.

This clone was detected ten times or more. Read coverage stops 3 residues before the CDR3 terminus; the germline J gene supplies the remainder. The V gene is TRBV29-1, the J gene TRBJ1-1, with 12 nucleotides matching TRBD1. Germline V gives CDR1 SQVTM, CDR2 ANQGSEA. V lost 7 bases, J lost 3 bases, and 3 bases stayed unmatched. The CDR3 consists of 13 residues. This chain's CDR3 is CSGGQGADTEAFF. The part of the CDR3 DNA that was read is TGCAGCGGGGGACAGGGGGCCGACACTGAA.

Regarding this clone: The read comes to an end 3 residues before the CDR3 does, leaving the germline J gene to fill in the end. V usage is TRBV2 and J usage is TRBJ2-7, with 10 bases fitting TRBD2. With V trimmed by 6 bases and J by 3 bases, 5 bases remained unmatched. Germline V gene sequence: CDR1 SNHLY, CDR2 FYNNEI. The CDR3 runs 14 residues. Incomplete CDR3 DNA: TGTGCCAGCAGAACTAGCGGGGTAATCTACGAG. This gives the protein CASRTSGVIYE. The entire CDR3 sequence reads CASRTSGVIYEQYF.